This TCR beta chain was obtained from a study of response to subunit inactivated influenza vaccine. This clonotype showed up just a few times. The antigen is unknown. Study results and limitations: After each seasonal influenza vaccination, few new T cells are recruited, the authors suggested.

Each CDR3 protein is one row after TCRdb ran MiXCR on the RT-PCR reads. The sample has more than 400,000 distinct CDR3 sequences; around 7.7% are singletons. Germline V gives CDR1 DFQATT, CDR2 SNEGSKA (reference sequence). V lost 4 bases and J 1 base, leaving 16 bases between the germline ends. The CDR3 spans 15 residues. Specimen: PBMCs from blood, collected around 2 years after vaccination. The chain links TRBV20-1 to TRBJ2-5; D possibly uses TRBD1 or TRBD2 (5 bases each). This TCR was sampled from a man aged 45 to 75 who received an inactivated influenza vaccine. This chain's CDR3 is CSATGWGIGQETQYF. In DNA, the CDR3 is TGCAGTGCTACGGGCTGGGGGATAGGCCAAGAGACCCAGTACTTC.